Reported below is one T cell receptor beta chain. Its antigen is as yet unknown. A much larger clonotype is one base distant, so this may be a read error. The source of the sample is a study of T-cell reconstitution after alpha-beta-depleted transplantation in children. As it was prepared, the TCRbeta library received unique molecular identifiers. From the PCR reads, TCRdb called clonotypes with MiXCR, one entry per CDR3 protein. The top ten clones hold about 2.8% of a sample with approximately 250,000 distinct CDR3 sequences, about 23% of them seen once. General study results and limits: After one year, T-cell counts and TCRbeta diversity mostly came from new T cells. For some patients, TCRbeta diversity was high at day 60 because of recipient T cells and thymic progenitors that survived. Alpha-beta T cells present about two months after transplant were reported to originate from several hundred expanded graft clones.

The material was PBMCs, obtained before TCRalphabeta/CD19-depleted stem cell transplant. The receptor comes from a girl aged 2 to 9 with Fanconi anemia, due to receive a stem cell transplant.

The CDR3 sequence: CASSAGAYEQYF. The DNA of the CDR3 is TGTGCCAGCAGCGCAGGGGCCTACGAGCAGTACTTC. The chain employs TRBV7-9 and TRBJ2-7, with a tentative D call TRBD1 (6 bases). Looked up from germline, CDR1 is SEHNR and CDR2 is FQNEAQ (reference sequence). V was shortened by 5 bases and J by 2 bases, with 7 bases between the two germline ends. The CDR3 is 12 amino acids.